The entry below gives a single T cell receptor beta chain sequence along with its context. This sample is drawn from a study of T cells expressing NK-cell markers. This CDR3 has 14 amino acids. Per germline, CDR1 DFQATT and CDR2 SNEGSKA (reference sequence). From its re-call of the 5' RACE reads, TCRdb lists each CDR3 protein once, without DNA. The sample has about 460,000 distinct CDR3 sequences, and its top ten clones hold around 1.4%. V is TRBV20-1 and J is TRBJ1-2; the TCRdb D gene call, TRBD1, has no DNA to confirm it. The TCR comes from a woman aged 50 to 60 in good health. The sample consisted of blood T cells: a sorted CD56 or NKG2C T cell subset, CD4+ or CD8+ T cells, or bulk PBMC T cells (not recorded which). The CDR3: CSARPGTGVSGYTF.